This T cell receptor beta chain was retrieved from a study of blood T cells in healthy people across ages. At the level of the study: Capture by template switching was about one barcoded beta molecule per two T cells. The study's findings and limits: TCR beta diversity was tightly associated with the proportion of naive T cells.

Sample-barcoded 5' priming and a J-beta primer mix drove a second PCR of roughly 7 to 11 cycles. TCRdb re-called the 5' RACE reads with MiXCR, one entry per CDR3 protein. Of roughly 900,000 distinct CDR3 sequences in the sample, less than 35% are singletons; the top ten hold approximately 15%. This CDR3 is built from 17 residues. Germline V lookup: CDR1 LNHNV, CDR2 YYDKDF (reference sequence). This clonotype was seen a few times. What it binds is unknown. This may be a read error: a much more frequent sequence differs by one nucleotide. The sample comprised blood. The TCR originated in a woman older than 75 in good health. The V and J genes are TRBV15 and TRBJ2-1; TRBD2 matches 8 bases. The CDR3 DNA reads TGTGCCGCCAGCAGAGATCGTAGCGGGGCAATGGGCAATGAGCAGTTCTTC. Translating gives CAASRDRSGAMGNEQFF.